Reported below is one T cell receptor beta chain. Some clones are missing from TCRdb's copy, which holds only in-frame ones; the method was immunoSEQ multiplex PCR. This table has about 150,000 clones, roughly nine tenths appearing once. Trimming pared 7 bases from V and 3 bases from J, leaving 18 bases between. The CDR3 covers 15 residues. CDR1 and CDR2 (germline): MNHEY, SVGAGI. This sample was taken from a study of blood T cell repertoires in COVID-19. Study overall: Sources were T cells, B-cell-depleted T cells, or PBMCs; the material itself was cDNA or gDNA.

The chain is built from TRBV6-5 and TRBJ1-1, with a possible D match to TRBD1 (5 bases). Sequencing was done on a sample of peripheral blood. The source of this sequence is a young man with COVID-19, enrolled during active disease. This CDR3 reads CASMGREIWDTEAFF. CDR3 DNA sequence: TGTGCCAGCATGGGCAGGGAAATATGGGACACTGAAGCTTTCTTT.